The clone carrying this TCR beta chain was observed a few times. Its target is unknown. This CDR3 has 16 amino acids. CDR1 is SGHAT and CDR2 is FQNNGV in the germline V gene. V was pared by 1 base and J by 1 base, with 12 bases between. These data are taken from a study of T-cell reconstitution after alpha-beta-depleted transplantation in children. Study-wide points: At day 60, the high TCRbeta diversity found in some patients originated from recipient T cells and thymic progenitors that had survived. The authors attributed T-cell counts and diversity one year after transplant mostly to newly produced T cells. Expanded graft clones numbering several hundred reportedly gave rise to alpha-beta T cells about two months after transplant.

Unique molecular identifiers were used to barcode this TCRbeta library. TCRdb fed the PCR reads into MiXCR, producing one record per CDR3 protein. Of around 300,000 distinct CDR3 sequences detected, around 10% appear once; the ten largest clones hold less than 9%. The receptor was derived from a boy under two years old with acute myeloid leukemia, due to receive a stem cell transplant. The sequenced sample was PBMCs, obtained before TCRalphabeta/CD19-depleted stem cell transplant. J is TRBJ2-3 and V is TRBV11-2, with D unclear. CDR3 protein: CASSLVGFGGTDTQYF. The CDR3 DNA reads TGTGCCAGCAGCTTAGTCGGTTTCGGCGGCACAGATACGCAGTATTTT.